Included here is one TCR beta chain sequence, with context. This sample was taken from a study of cytomegalovirus exposure and HLA in healthy donors. 13 Jbeta primers and 60 Vbeta primers were used for the PCR. Generated by immunoSEQ multiplex PCR, the TCRdb table keeps only in-frame clones and is missing some. The data hold under 120,000 clones, with around 80% observed a single time. This CDR3 contains 18 residues. Trimming left V 3 bases short and J 4 bases short, with 22 bases between. The V gene's germline CDR1 is SGHNT and CDR2 YENEEA. The sequenced material came from PBMCs. The TCR was taken from a female donor in good health and CMV-seropositive. The J gene is TRBJ2-1, the V gene TRBV11-3; maybe TRBD1 (5 bases). For the CDR3, the DNA is TGTGCCAGCAGCTTTCAGAAGGAGAAACAGGAGTTATACAATGAGCAGTTCTTC. Protein product: CASSFQKEKQELYNEQFF.